The TCR beta chain under discussion was sequenced for a study of T-cell memory formation after mild COVID-19. Concerning this clonotype itself: Its antigen remains unknown.

Constant-segment-primed 5'RACE gave TCR alpha and TCR beta cDNA libraries with sample barcodes and UMIs. TCRdb analysed the 5' RACE reads with MiXCR anew, one entry per CDR3 protein. Of roughly 86,000 distinct CDR3 sequences in the sample, about 16% were seen once. The study's findings and limits: There were some responding clones in pre-infection memory, which suggested that cross-reactive memory had joined.

The TCR sequence derives from a man younger than 35 who had mild COVID-19 (a few samples of this study predate the infection). Cell type and time point are not known. Specimen: PBMCs or a T cell subset sorted from them (not recorded which).

The CDR3 spells CASSKERSGGDAGELFF. The CDR3 DNA follows: TGTGCCAGCAGCAAGGAGAGGAGCGGGGGAGATGCCGGGGAGCTGTTTTTT. The chain combines TRBV21-1 with TRBJ2-2; TRBD2 is the table's D call, not checked against the DNA. TRBV21-1 is termed a pseudogene. This CDR3 spans 17 amino acids.